This T cell receptor beta chain was recorded in a study of cytomegalovirus exposure and HLA in healthy donors. Study-level background: A previous analysis identified more than 100 million unique TCR beta sequences derived from 180 million or so T cells. General study findings and limits: Per a prior analysis, the majority of TCR beta V segments were productive roughly 87% or roughly 30% of the time. No immune exposure information besides CMV serostatus was available.

Amplification used 60 Vbeta primers and 13 Jbeta primers. TCRdb's copy holds only in-frame clones and misses some; the assay was immunoSEQ multiplex PCR. The repertoire includes over 85,000 clones, about 74% of them detected once, and more than 9.5% sits in the top ten. A remark on this clone: Its antigen is not known.

Sequenced: PBMCs. This TCR was sampled from a male donor in good health and CMV-seropositive.

The CDR3 DNA reads TGTGCCAGCAGCTTAGTAGGCCTGACGGGCGAGCAGTACTTC. It is translated as CASSLVGLTGEQYF. The chain has TRBV7-6 and TRBJ2-7; D is unclear. Trimming stripped 1 base from V and 6 bases from J, with 13 bases between. Germline CDR1 reads SGHVS; CDR2 reads FNYEAQ. The CDR3 is made up of 14 amino acids.